This T cell receptor (beta chain) was identified during a study of HIV-infected patients and healthy controls. This clonotype was observed many times. Its target is unknown. This CDR3 contains 14 residues. V lost 1 base and J lost 6, with 13 bases in between. Looked up from germline, CDR1 is SGHDT and CDR2 is YYEEEE. cDNA was made from 500 ng RNA using alpha and beta constant primers. Alpha and beta chain libraries were made separately by chain-specific third strand synthesis with multiplexing indices. A 5' RACE adapter with a random hexamer and the SP2 primer site was joined to cDNA. Two random hexamers, added before amplification and joined, formed each molecule's 12-nucleotide barcode. One entry per CDR3 protein, called by TCRdb with MiXCR from the 5' RACE reads. This table has 13,000 or so distinct CDR3 sequences, about 10% appearing once. All unsorted peripheral T cells were captured because whole blood was used without fractionation.

Study results and caveats: Study cohorts differed slightly in age and sex, but this did not explain diversity differences.

The chain recombines TRBV5-6 with TRBJ1-2; tentatively, D is TRBD1 (5 bases). The source material was blood. The sequence came from an adult in good health. The CDR3 loop is CASSLWGGRDGYTF. CDR3 DNA: TGTGCCAGCAGCTTGTGGGGCGGGCGAGATGGCTACACCTTC. Full variable domain (rest looked up from reference TRBV5-6 and TRBJ1-2): DAGVTQSPTHLIKTRGQQVTLRCSPKSGHDTVSWYQQALGQGPQFIFQYYEEEERQRGNFPDRFSGHQFPNYSSELNVNALLLGDSALYLCASSLWGGRDGYTFGSGTRLTVV.